This TCR beta chain was profiled in a study of OX40 agonist ivuxolimab in advanced cancers. The assay was immunoSEQ multiplex PCR, and TCRdb's table has in-frame clones only and misses some. The sample has about 59,000 clones; 84% are singletons. With respect to this clone: The antigen remains unidentified.

The V gene lost 0 bases and the J gene lost 1 base, with 7 bases spanning the gap. The germline gives CDR1 SGHAT, CDR2 FQNNGV. The CDR3 consists of 14 residues. The timepoints at which blood was sampled were baseline, cycle 4 day 1, and cycle 7 day 1. Broader study findings: The work left the antigen specificity of expanded peripheral T cells undetermined. With doses of 0.1-3.0 mg/kg, partial responders showed among the lowest clonal expansion. CD8+ T cells (on average) carried more expanded clones than CD4+ T cells.

The chain recombines TRBV11-2 with TRBJ2-7; D remains ambiguous. The starting material was CD4+ or CD8+ T cells sorted from blood, obtained in a trial of the OX40 agonist ivuxolimab. The clonotype originates from an adult with an advanced solid tumor such as melanoma, head and neck, liver or kidney cancer. The CDR3 is CASSLEVGSYEQYF. The CDR3 DNA follows: TGTGCCAGCAGCTTAGAGGTCGGTTCCTACGAGCAGTACTTC. Full variable domain (remainder filled in from reference TRBV11-2 and TRBJ2-7): EAGVAQSPRYKIIEKRQSVAFWCNPISGHATLYWYQQILGQGPKLLIQFQNNGVVDDSQLPKDRFSAERLKGVDSTLKIQPAKLEDSAVYLCASSLEVGSYEQYFGPGTRLTVT.